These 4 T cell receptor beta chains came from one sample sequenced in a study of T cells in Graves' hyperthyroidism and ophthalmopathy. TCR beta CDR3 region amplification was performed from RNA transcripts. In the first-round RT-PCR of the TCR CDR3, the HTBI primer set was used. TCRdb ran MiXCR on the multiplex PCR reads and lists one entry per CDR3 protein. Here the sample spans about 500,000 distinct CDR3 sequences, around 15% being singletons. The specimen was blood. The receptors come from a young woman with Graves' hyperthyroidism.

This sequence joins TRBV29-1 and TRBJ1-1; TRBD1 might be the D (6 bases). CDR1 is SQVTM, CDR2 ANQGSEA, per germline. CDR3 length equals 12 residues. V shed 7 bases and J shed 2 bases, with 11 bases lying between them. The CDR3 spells CSAQGTNTEAFF. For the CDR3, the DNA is TGCAGCGCACAGGGTACTAACACTGAAGCTTTCTTT.

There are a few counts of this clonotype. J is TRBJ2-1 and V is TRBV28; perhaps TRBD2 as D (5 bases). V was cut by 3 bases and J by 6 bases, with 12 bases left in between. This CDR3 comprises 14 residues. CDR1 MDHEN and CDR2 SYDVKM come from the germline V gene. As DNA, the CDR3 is TGTGCCAGCAGTTTCCGTACTCGGGGCAATGAGCAGTTCTTC. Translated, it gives CASSFRTRGNEQFF.

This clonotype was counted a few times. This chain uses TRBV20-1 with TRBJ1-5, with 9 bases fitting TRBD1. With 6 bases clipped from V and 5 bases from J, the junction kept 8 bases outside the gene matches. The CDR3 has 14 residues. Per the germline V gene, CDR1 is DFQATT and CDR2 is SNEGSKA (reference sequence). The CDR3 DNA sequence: TGCAGTGCCAACCCGGGACAGGGAGATCAGCCCCAGCATTTT. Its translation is CSANPGQGDQPQHF.

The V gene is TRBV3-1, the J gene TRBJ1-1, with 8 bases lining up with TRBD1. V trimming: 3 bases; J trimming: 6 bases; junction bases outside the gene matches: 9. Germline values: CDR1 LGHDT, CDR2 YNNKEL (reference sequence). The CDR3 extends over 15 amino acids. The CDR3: CASSQLSGGGSEAFF. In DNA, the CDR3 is TGTGCCAGCAGCCAGCTATCAGGGGGCGGGTCTGAAGCTTTCTTT.